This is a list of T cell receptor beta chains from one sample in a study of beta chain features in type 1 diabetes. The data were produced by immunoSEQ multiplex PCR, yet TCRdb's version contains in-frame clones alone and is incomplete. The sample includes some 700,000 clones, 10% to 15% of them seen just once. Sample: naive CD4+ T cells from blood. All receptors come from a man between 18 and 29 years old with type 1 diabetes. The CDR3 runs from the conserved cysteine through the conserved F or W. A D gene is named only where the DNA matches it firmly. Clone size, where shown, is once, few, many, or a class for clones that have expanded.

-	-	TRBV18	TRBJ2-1	CASSPPKGDNEQFF	TGTGCCAGCTCACCACCAAAAGGAGACAATGAGCAGTTCTTC
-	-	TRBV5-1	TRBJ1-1	CASSLEGARTEAFF	TGCGCCAGCAGCTTGGAAGGGGCGAGAACTGAAGCTTTCTTT
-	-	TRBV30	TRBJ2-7	CAWGRQPYEQYF	TGTGCCTGGGGGCGACAGCCATACGAGCAGTACTTC
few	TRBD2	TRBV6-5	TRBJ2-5	CASSYPASGQETQYF	TGTGCCAGCAGTTACCCGGCTAGCGGGCAAGAGACCCAGTACTTC
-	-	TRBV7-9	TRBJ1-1	CASSPGLASNTEAFF	TGTGCCAGCAGCCCCGGACTAGCATCGAACACTGAAGCTTTCTTT
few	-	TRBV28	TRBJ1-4	CASSKSGTVREKLFF	TGTGCCAGCAGTAAATCCGGGACGGTACGAGAAAAACTGTTTTTT
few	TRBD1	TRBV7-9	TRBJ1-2	CASSLGDSDGYTF	TGTGCCAGCAGCTTAGGGGACAGTGATGGCTACACCTTC
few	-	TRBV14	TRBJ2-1	CASSSRTRSSYNEQFF	TGTGCCAGCAGCTCCAGGACGAGAAGCTCCTACAATGAGCAGTTCTTC
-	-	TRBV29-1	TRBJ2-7	CSVDPVGRGGQQYF	TGCAGCGTTGACCCCGTCGGCCGGGGAGGCCAGCAGTACTTC
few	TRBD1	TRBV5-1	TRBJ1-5	CASSLGDRASNQPQHF	TGCGCCAGCAGCTTGGGGGACAGGGCTAGCAATCAGCCCCAGCATTTT
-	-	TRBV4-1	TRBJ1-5	CASSHTQGYGNQPQHF	TGCGCCAGCAGCCACACACAGGGCTATGGCAATCAGCCCCAGCATTTT
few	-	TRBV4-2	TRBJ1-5	CASSQATSNQPQHF	TGTGCCAGCAGCCAAGCTACCAGCAATCAGCCCCAGCATTTT
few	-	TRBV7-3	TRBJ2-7	CASSLKSGYF	TGTGCCAGCAGCTTAAAAAGCGGGTACTTC
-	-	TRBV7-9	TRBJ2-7	CASSLVSGPYEQYF	TGTGCCAGCAGCTTAGTGTCAGGGCCCTACGAGCAGTACTTC
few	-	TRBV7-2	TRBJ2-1	CASSLAPSEQFF	TGTGCCAGCAGCCTTGCCCCCTCAGAGCAGTTCTTC
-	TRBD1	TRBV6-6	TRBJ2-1	CASSSAGQGRRDEQFF	TGTGCCAGCAGTTCCGCAGGACAGGGGAGGCGCGATGAGCAGTTCTTC
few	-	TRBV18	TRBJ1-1	CASSPTVSGRDTEAFF	TGTGCCAGCTCACCCACGGTTTCGGGCAGGGACACTGAAGCTTTCTTT
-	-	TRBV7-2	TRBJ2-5	CASSRRGPHEQGTQYF	TGTGCCAGCAGCCGTCGGGGGCCCCATGAGCAGGGGACCCAGTACTTC
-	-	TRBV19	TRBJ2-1	CASSISDRAIYNEQFF	TGTGCCAGTAGTATTTCTGATAGGGCGATCTACAATGAGCAGTTCTTC
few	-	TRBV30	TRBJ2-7	CAWRMNGGFYEQYF	TGTGCCTGGAGGATGAATGGGGGGTTTTACGAGCAGTACTTC
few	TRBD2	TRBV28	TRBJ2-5	CASSLGGAGARETQYF	TGTGCCAGCAGTTTAGGGGGAGCGGGGGCGCGGGAGACCCAGTACTTC
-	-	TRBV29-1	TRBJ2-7	CSVRRSPYEQYF	TGCAGCGTTAGACGGTCACCCTACGAGCAGTACTTC
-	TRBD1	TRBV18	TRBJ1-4	CASSLGTVSTNEKLFF	TGTGCCAGCTCACTGGGGACAGTATCAACTAATGAAAAACTGTTTTTT
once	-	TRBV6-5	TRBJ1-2	CASSEGGPNGGYTF	TGTGCCAGCAGTGAAGGAGGACCGAATGGAGGCTACACCTTC
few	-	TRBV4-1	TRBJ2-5	CASSQGPLETQYF	TGCGCCAGCAGCCAGGGACCTTTAGAGACCCAGTACTTC
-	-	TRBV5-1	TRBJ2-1	CASSFAGTARNEQFF	TGCGCCAGCAGCTTCGCCGGGACGGCCCGCAATGAGCAGTTCTTC